The 5 T cell receptor beta chains listed next were all sequenced from one sample in a study of tumour-infiltrating T cells in Burkitt lymphoma. The table came from immunoSEQ multiplex PCR; TCRdb's copy has only in-frame clones and leaves some out. In the table there are around 15,000 clones, around four fifths of which are singletons. The sequencing input was tumor tissue. The receptor source for this set is a human donor with diffuse large B-cell lymphoma.

The rearrangement joins TRBV7-2 to TRBJ2-2; possible D gene TRBD1, 5 bases. V lost 4 bases to trimming and J lost 0 bases, with 6 bases between them. Germline-derived CDR1 and CDR2 are SGHTA and FQGNSA. CDR3 size: 14 residues. DNA for the CDR3: TGTGCCAGCAGCTCGACAGCGAACACCGGGGAGCTGTTTTTT. Protein sequence: CASSSTANTGELFF.

This clone was found once. The chain links TRBV7-9 to TRBJ1-5; no clear D. The V end lost 5 bases, the J end lost 5 bases, and 16 bases lay between the germline ends. The V gene's germline CDR1 is SEHNR and CDR2 FQNEAQ (reference sequence). This CDR3 has 15 amino acids. CDR3 sequence (DNA): TGTGCCAGCAGCACCTCCGACCCAGGATATCAGCCCCAGCATTTT. It codes for CASSTSDPGYQPQHF.

The V gene is TRBV29-1, the J gene TRBJ2-2, with 10 bases matching TRBD2. The CDR3 is 14 amino acids. The J segment lost 3 bases and the V segment lost 6 bases, leaving 4 bases of the junction unmatched. The germline V gene has CDR1 SQVTM and CDR2 ANQGSEA. The CDR3 DNA sequence: TGCAGCGTCATAGCGGGAGGTTACACCGGGGAGCTGTTTTTT. It is translated as CSVIAGGYTGELFF.

The V call is TRBV29-1, the J call TRBJ2-2; 7 nucleotides match TRBD1. The CDR3 totals 14 residues. In germline, CDR1 is SQVTM, CDR2 ANQGSEA. Trimming took 5 bases from V and 4 from J; bases not matched to a gene: 7. The CDR3 is CSVPGQRFTGELFF. CDR3 coding DNA: TGCAGCGTTCCGGGACAGAGATTCACCGGGGAGCTGTTTTTT.

This clone was recorded only once. The CDR3, as DNA: TGTGCCAGTAGTATAGAGGTCAGCACTGAAGCTTTCTTT. Its translation: CASSIEVSTEAFF. This rearrangement joins TRBV19 to TRBJ1-1; D unclear. Germline V gene sequence: CDR1 LNHDA, CDR2 SQIVND (reference sequence). V was clipped by 0 bases and J by 4 bases, with 6 bases between them. There are 13 residues in the CDR3.